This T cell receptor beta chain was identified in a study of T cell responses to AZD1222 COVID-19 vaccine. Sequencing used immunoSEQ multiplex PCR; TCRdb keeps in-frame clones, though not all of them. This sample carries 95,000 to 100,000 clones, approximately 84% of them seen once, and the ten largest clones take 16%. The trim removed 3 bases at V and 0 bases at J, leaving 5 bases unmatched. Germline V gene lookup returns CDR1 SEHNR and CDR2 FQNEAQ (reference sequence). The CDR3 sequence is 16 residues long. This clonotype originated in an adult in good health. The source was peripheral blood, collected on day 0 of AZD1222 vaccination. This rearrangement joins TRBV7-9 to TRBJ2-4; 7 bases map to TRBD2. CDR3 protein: CASSFVGREAKNIQYF. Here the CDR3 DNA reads TGTGCCAGCAGCTTTGTGGGGAGGGAAGCCAAAAACATTCAGTACTTC.